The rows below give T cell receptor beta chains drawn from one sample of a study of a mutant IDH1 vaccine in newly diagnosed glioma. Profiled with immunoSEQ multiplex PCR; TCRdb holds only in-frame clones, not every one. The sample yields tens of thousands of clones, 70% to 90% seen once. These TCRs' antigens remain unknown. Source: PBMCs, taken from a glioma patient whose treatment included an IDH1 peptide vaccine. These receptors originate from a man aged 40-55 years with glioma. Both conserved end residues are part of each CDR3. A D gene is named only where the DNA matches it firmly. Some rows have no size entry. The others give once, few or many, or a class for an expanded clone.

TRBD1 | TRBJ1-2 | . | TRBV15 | TGTGCCACCAGCAGAGATACCCCAGGAGGGGGCAATGGCTACACCTTC | CATSRDTPGGGNGYTF
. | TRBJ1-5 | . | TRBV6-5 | TGTGCCAGCAAAGGCAGGGCCGCGGGGCCCCAGCATTTT | CASKGRAAGPQHF
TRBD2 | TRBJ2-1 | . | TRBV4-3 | TGCGCCAGCAGCCAATTTGCGGGGGATTACAATGAGCAGTTCTTC | CASSQFAGDYNEQFF
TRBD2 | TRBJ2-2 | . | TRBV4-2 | TGTGCCAGCAGCCTCGGACTAGCGGGAACCGGGGAGCTGTTTTTT | CASSLGLAGTGELFF
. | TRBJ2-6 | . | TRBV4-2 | TGTGCCAGCAGCCAAGATGGCAGCTCTGGGGCCAACGTCCTGACTTTC | CASSQDGSSGANVLTF
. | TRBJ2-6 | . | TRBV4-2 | TGTGCCAGCAGCCGGGGGGCGAGGGACACCAGCTCTGGGGCCAACGTCCTGACTTTC | CASSRGARDTSSGANVLTF
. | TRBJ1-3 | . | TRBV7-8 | TGTGCCAGCAGCGCTCCAGGGATCTCTGGAAACACCATATATTTT | CASSAPGISGNTIYF
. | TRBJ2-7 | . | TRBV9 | TGTGCCAGCAGCGTAGCCACCAACTACGAGCAGTACTTC | CASSVATNYEQYF
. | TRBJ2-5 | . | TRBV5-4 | TGTGCCAGCAGCGTAGGAGACAGCCAAGAGACCCAGTACTTC | CASSVGDSQETQYF
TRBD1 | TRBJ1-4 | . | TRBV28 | TGTGCCAGCAGTTTACTCTTAGGAGGGGGCGGTGAAAAACTGTTTTTT | CASSLLLGGGGEKLFF
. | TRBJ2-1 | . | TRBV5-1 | TGCGCCAGCAGCTTAGGGGGGAGTGGCAATGAGCAGTTCTTC | CASSLGGSGNEQFF
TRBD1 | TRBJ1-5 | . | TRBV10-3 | TGTGCCATCAGTGGGGGACGGACAGGGTCGCACAATCAGCCCCAGCATTTT | CAISGGRTGSHNQPQHF
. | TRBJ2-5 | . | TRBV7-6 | TGTGCCAGCAGCTTAGACATCCAAGAGACCCAGTACTTC | CASSLDIQETQYF
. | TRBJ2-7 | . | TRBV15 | TGTGCCACCAGCAGAGCCAGGGGGGGATACGAGCAGTACTTC | CATSRARGGYEQYF
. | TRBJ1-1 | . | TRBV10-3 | TGTGCCATCAGTACGGGACAAATGAACACTGAAGCTTTCTTT | CAISTGQMNTEAFF
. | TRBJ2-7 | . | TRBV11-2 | TGTGCCAGCAGCTTAGTTCGTACCTACGAGCAGTACTTC | CASSLVRTYEQYF
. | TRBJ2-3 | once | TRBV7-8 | TGTGCCAGCAGCTCTCGGACAGGCACAGATACGCAGTATTTT | CASSSRTGTDTQYF
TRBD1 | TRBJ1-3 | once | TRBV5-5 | TGTGCCAGCAGCTGGCAGGGGGCGCCTGGAAACACCATATATTTT | CASSWQGAPGNTIYF
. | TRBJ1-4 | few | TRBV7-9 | TGTGCCAGCAGCCCAGCCTCCGGGCGGGTTAATGAAAAACTGTTTTTT | CASSPASGRVNEKLFF
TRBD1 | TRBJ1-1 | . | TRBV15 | TGTGCCACCAGCAGCCTTACAGGGGGCACTGAAGCTTTCTTT | CATSSLTGGTEAFF
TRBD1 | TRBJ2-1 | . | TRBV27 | TGTGCCAGCAGTCGGACAGGGGCGTTCTCCTACAATGAGCAGTTCTTC | CASSRTGAFSYNEQFF
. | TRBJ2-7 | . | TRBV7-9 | TGTGCCAGCAGCTTCCAGACAGGTGCTGCCGAGCAGTACTTC | CASSFQTGAAEQYF
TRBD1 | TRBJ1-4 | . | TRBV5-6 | TGTGCCAGCAGCCGACAGGGAGCTAATGAAAAACTGTTTTTT | CASSRQGANEKLFF
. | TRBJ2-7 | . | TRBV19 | TGTGCCAGTACCCCACCGGGGATCCCCTACGAGCAGTACTTC | CASTPPGIPYEQYF
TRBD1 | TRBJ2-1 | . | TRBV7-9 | TGTGCCAGCAGCACAGCAGGGGGCGCGGATGAGCAGTTCTTC | CASSTAGGADEQFF
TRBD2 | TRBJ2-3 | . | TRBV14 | TGTGCCAGCAGCCAAGATAGCGGGAGAAGCACAGATACGCAGTATTTT | CASSQDSGRSTDTQYF
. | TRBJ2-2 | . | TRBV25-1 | TGTGCCAGCAGAGTGGGGTTATCTTCAGGGGAGCTGTTTTTT | CASRVGLSSGELFF
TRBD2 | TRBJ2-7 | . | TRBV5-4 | TGTGCCAGCAGCCTAGGGACTAGCGGTATCTACGAGCAGTACTTC | CASSLGTSGIYEQYF
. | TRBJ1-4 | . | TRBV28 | TGTGCCAGCAGGACGAGCGGAGGATTCGAAAAACTGTTTTTT | CASRTSGGFEKLFF
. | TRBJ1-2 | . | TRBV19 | TGTGCCAGTACCTCCGCGGGGGGGTTACTAATGAGCTATGGCTACACCTTC | CASTSAGGLLMSYGYTF
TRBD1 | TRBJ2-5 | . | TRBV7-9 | TGTGCCAGCAGCTATCTCGGACAGGGAGTTGGATTCCAAGAGACCCAGTACTTC | CASSYLGQGVGFQETQYF
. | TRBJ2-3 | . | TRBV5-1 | TGCGCCAGCAAACCGTCAGGGGGGATTGGCGCAGATACGCAGTATTTT | CASKPSGGIGADTQYF
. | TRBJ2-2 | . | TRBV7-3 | TGTGCCAGCAGCTTAATTGGTACTTCCGGGGAGCTGTTTTTT | CASSLIGTSGELFF